A single sample gave rise to the 23 T cell receptor beta chains below, sequenced in a study of vaccination and CD4 T cells after COVID-19. With the Oncomine TCR Beta short-read assay, DNA from cultured CD4+ T cells was sequenced. TCRdb re-derived calls from the PCR reads in MiXCR, one entry per CDR3 protein. The table shows 12,000 or so distinct CDR3 sequences, with approximately 43% occurring only once. Indicated treatment: approximately 9-day PBMC culture with coronavirus spike peptide pools or control peptides (ViraFEST assay). What these receptors recognize is not known. The sequenced material came from CD4+ T cells from blood, cultured in vitro. These receptors all stem from a human donor who had recovered from COVID-19.

This chain joins TRBV5-1 and TRBJ2-7; D possibly corresponds to TRBD1 (5 bases). Trimming pared 0 bases from V and 0 bases from J, leaving 7 bases between. The germline V gene has CDR1 SGHRS and CDR2 YFSETQ. The CDR3 is made up of 14 amino acids. CDR3 sequence: CASSLGQSSYEQYF. The CDR3 DNA follows: TGCGCCAGCAGCTTGGGACAGAGCTCCTACGAGCAGTACTTC. The variable domain in full, completed from reference TRBV5-1 and TRBJ2-7, reads KAGVTQTPRYLIKTRGQQVTLSCSPISGHRSVSWYQQTPGQGLQFLFEYFSETQRNKGNFPGRFSGRQFSNSRSEMNVSTLELGDSALYLCASSLGQSSYEQYFGPGTRLTVT.

This clonotype was picked up a small number of times. J is TRBJ2-7 and V is TRBV30, with D perhaps matching TRBD2 (5 bases). Germline V gives CDR1 GTSNPN, CDR2 SVGIG (reference sequence). This CDR3 has 14 residues. V was cut by 2 bases and J by 3 bases, with 14 bases left in between. CDR3 sequence reads: CAWSWRVKNYEQYF. In DNA, the CDR3 is TGTGCCTGGAGTTGGCGGGTGAAGAACTACGAGCAGTACTTC.

The chain carries TRBV7-8 and TRBJ1-2; TRBD1 matches at 9 bases. The CDR3 is 13 residues long. Germline CDR1 is SGHVS and CDR2 is FQNEAQ. V lost 4 bases and J lost 7; bases outside the gene matches: 4. CDR3 DNA: TGTGCCAGCAGCTCGGGACAGGGTGTTGGCTACACCTTC. This gives the protein CASSSGQGVGYTF.

The chain uses TRBV14 and TRBJ2-3; D uncertain. Germline CDR1 is SGHDN and CDR2 is FVKESK. The CDR3 is 17 amino acids. With 0 bases removed from V and 2 bases from J, the gap between germline ends came to 15 bases. The DNA of the CDR3 is TGTGCCAGCAGCCAAGACTACGGACGGTGGAACACAGATACGCAGTATTTT. Amino acid sequence: CASSQDYGRWNTDTQYF.

This clonotype has just a few counts. The chain has TRBV6-5 and TRBJ1-5; 7 nucleotides line up with TRBD1. The V gene's germline CDR1 is MNHEY and CDR2 SVGAGI. The CDR3 is 15 residues long. The J segment lost 3 bases and the V segment lost 2 bases, leaving 4 bases of the junction unmatched. CDR3 nucleotide sequence: TGTGCCAGCAGTTACGATGACAGGGCCAATCAGCCCCAGCATTTT. Translated: CASSYDDRANQPQHF.

There are a few counts of this clonotype. This sequence joins TRBV10-1 and TRBJ1-1; D remains unclear. V lost 0 bases to trimming and J lost 1 base, with 12 bases between them. The CDR3 contains 16 residues. Germline lookup yields CDR1 WNHNN and CDR2 SYGVQD (reference sequence). The DNA for the CDR3 is TGCGCCAGCAGTGAGTCGAGAGGCGCCCAGAACACTGAAGCTTTCTTT. Translation gives CASSESRGAQNTEAFF.

The chain employs TRBV12-3 or TRBV12-4 and TRBJ1-2; perhaps TRBD1 as D (5 bases). V dropped 1 base and J dropped 9 bases, with 6 bases sitting between them. The CDR3 is made up of 11 amino acids. CDR3 amino acids: CASSLGGSYTF. The CDR3 DNA reads TGTGCCAGCAGTTTAGGGGGGAGCTACACCTTC.

The chain joins TRBV20-1 to TRBJ2-5; the match to TRBD1 covers 7 bases. Germline CDR1 DFQATT, CDR2 SNEGSKA (reference sequence). V trimming: 4 bases; J trimming: 4 bases; junction bases outside the gene matches: 12. The length of the CDR3 is 15 residues. The CDR3 coding sequence is TGCAGTGCTATCCCCTTGACAGGGCGGAGAGAGACCCAGTACTTC. The encoded protein is CSAIPLTGRRETQYF.

In this sample, this clonotype turned up a few times. V is TRBV27 and J is TRBJ2-5; 9 nucleotides align to TRBD1. The V gene's germline CDR1 is MNHEY and CDR2 SMNVEV (reference sequence). This CDR3 is 16 amino acids long. J was trimmed by 2 bases and V by 6 bases; bases with no gene match: 10. The CDR3 DNA is TGTGCCAGCAGACCACTGGGGACAGGGCGACAAGAGACCCAGTACTTC. This encodes CASRPLGTGRQETQYF.

This clonotype was seen a handful of times. The chain recombines TRBV19 with TRBJ1-6; D uncertain. The V and J ends lost 9 bases and 9 bases respectively, with 21 bases between them. This CDR3 contains 15 residues. Per germline, CDR1 LNHDA and CDR2 SQIVND (reference sequence). The CDR3 loop is CASTPDGVGISPLHF. CDR3 in DNA: TGTGCCAGCACCCCGGACGGGGTTGGTATTTCACCCCTCCACTTT.

This clonotype has just a few counts. The CDR3 protein is CATSDSGRTLKETQYF. The CDR3 DNA is TGTGCCACCAGTGATTCGGGACGGACTTTGAAAGAGACCCAGTACTTC. The rearrangement joins TRBV24-1 to TRBJ2-5; D may match TRBD1 or TRBD2 (5 bases each). There are 16 residues in the CDR3. Trimming took 2 bases from V and 3 from J, leaving 15 bases between them. Germline assignment: CDR1 KGHDR and CDR2 SFDVKD.

In DNA, the CDR3 is TGTGCCAGCAGTCGGTGGACTAGCGGGAGTGGCACAGATACGCAGTATTTT. Translated, it gives CASSRWTSGSGTDTQYF. The V call is TRBV2, the J call TRBJ2-3, with TRBD2 matching 13 bases. CDR1 and CDR2 from the germline V gene are SNHLY and FYNNEI. V lost 5 bases and J lost 1; bases outside the gene matches: 6. This CDR3 has 17 residues.

The chain is built from TRBV2 and TRBJ2-3; TRBD2 might be the D (6 bases). CDR1 SNHLY and CDR2 FYNNEI come from the germline V gene. This CDR3 has 14 residues. V was pared by 6 bases and J by 3 bases, with 13 bases between. The CDR3 nucleotides are TGTGCCAGCAGCACAAGTGGGGGGACAGATACGCAGTATTTT. This gives the protein CASSTSGGTDTQYF.

This clonotype was seen a handful of times. This rearrangement joins TRBV5-1 to TRBJ2-1; maybe TRBD1 (6 bases). This CDR3 spans 13 amino acids. The V and J ends lost 4 bases and 6 bases respectively, with 11 bases between them. Germline loops: CDR1 SGHRS, CDR2 YFSETQ. The CDR3 reads CASSPTTGNEQFF. As DNA, the CDR3 is TGCGCCAGCAGCCCTACGACAGGCAATGAGCAGTTCTTC. The full variable domain, completed using reference TRBV5-1 and TRBJ2-1, is KAGVTQTPRYLIKTRGQQVTLSCSPISGHRSVSWYQQTPGQGLQFLFEYFSETQRNKGNFPGRFSGRQFSNSRSEMNVSTLELGDSALYLCASSPTTGNEQFFGPGTRLTVL.

The chain is built from TRBV7-2 and TRBJ1-4; TRBD1 matches at 7 bases. CDR1 is SGHTA and CDR2 is FQGNSA in the germline V gene. This CDR3 spans 13 amino acids. The V segment lost 6 bases and the J segment 5 bases; nucleotides outside the gene matches: 3. The CDR3 DNA reads TGTGCCAGCAGTCGGACAGGAAATGAAAAACTGTTTTTT. Encoded protein: CASSRTGNEKLFF.

This clonotype was found a few times. This chain joins TRBV20-1 and TRBJ2-3; 13 bases map to TRBD2. With 3 bases clipped from V and 3 bases from J, the junction kept 6 bases outside the gene matches. This CDR3 comprises 16 residues. The germline V gene has CDR1 DFQATT and CDR2 SNEGSKA (reference sequence). This chain's CDR3 is CSARAGLAGETDTQYF. The CDR3, as DNA: TGCAGTGCTAGGGCAGGACTAGCGGGAGAAACAGATACGCAGTATTTT.

This sequence joins TRBV12-3 or TRBV12-4 and TRBJ2-3, with D unresolved. The V end was cut by 6 bases, the J end by 0 bases, with 1 base between. The CDR3 sequence is 11 residues long. CDR3 DNA sequence: TGTGCCAGCAGCAGCACAGATACGCAGTATTTT. Translating gives CASSSTDTQYF.

The V and J genes are TRBV10-3 and TRBJ1-2, with D maybe TRBD1 (5 bases). Per the germline V gene, CDR1 is ENHRY and CDR2 is SYGVKD. The CDR3 contains 14 residues. Trimming took 4 bases from V and 0 from J, leaving 9 bases between them. CDR3 bases: TGTGCCATCAGTGGAGGACAATCTAACTATGGCTACACCTTC. Residues: CAISGGQSNYGYTF.

In its sample, this clonotype is medium-sized. The chain links TRBV12-3 or TRBV12-4 to TRBJ2-5, with D tentatively TRBD1 (6 bases). V lost 7 bases and J lost 4, with 16 bases in between. The CDR3 spans 14 residues. The chain's CDR3 is CASILTGNAETQYF. Here the CDR3 DNA reads TGTGCCAGCATCCTTACAGGGAATGCAGAGACCCAGTACTTC.

Only a few counts were recorded for this clonotype. The CDR3 DNA sequence: TGTGCCAGCAGTTACCCTCCCCGGCAAAGGACAGGAGTTAATCAGCCCCAGCATTTT. It translates to CASSYPPRQRTGVNQPQHF. This chain links TRBV6-5 with TRBJ1-5, with 7 nucleotides matching TRBD1. The CDR3 is made up of 19 amino acids. Germline CDR1 reads MNHEY; CDR2 reads SVGAGI. V lost 2 bases and J lost 4; bases outside the gene matches: 17.

This clonotype was seen more than once but under ten times. The V call is TRBV6-1, the J call TRBJ2-7; D is unclear. The CDR3 covers 12 residues. V lost 8 bases and J 0 bases, leaving 8 bases between the germline ends. From germline, CDR1 is MNHNS and CDR2 SASEGT. The CDR3, as DNA: TGTGCCAGCCATAGTACCTCCTACGAGCAGTACTTC. Encoded protein: CASHSTSYEQYF.

On this clonotype itself: One junction end disagrees with the germline gene, perhaps due to a read error. The J gene is TRBJ1-2, the V gene TRBV27; 11 bases match TRBD1. CDR1 and CDR2 from the germline V gene are MNHEY and SMNVEV (reference sequence). The length of the CDR3 is 14 residues. The CDR3 spells CASSGVGTGGKEAF. The CDR3 nucleotides are TGTGCCAGCAGTGGGGTGGGGACAGGGGGAAAAGAAGCCTTC.

This clonotype was seen only a few times. The rearrangement joins TRBV7-9 to TRBJ1-2; D is unclear. V was pared by 4 bases and J by 3 bases, with 15 bases between. CDR3 length: 15 residues. The germline CDR1 and CDR2 sequences are SEHNR and FQNEAQ (reference sequence). The CDR3 nucleotides read TGTGCCAGCAGCTCCTTGGCCCGGTTGGACTATGGCTACACCTTC. Amino acid sequence: CASSSLARLDYGYTF. Full variable domain (rest looked up from reference TRBV7-9 and TRBJ1-2): DTGVSQNPRHKITKRGQNVTFRCDPISEHNRLYWYRQTLGQGPEFLTYFQNEAQLEKSRLLSDRFSAERPKGSFSTLEIQRTEQGDSAMYLCASSSLARLDYGYTFGSGTRLTVV.